The 22 T cell receptor beta chains given below trace back to one sample, sequenced in a study of identical twins. TCRdb reprocessed the 5' RACE reads via MiXCR and lists one record per CDR3 protein. The table shows under 350,000 distinct CDR3 sequences, with around 9.7% occurring only once. These sequences were also reported in another study, on yellow fever vaccine responses in identical twins.

Material: CD8+ T cells sorted from blood. The receptors derive from a woman younger than 30 in good health.

This clonotype showed up just a few times. This chain links TRBV18 with TRBJ2-3, with no clear D. Trimming cost V 4 bases and J 2 bases, with 16 bases left between them. This CDR3 has 16 residues. CDR1 and CDR2 from the germline V gene are KGHSH and LQKENI. The CDR3 here is CASSLVPSVDTDTQYF. The DNA of the CDR3 is TGTGCCAGCTCACTCGTGCCTTCAGTGGACACAGATACGCAGTATTTT.

In its sample, this clonotype was seen a few times. V usage is TRBV13 and J usage is TRBJ2-5, with 7 bases that match TRBD2. Germline values: CDR1 PRHDT, CDR2 FYEKMQ (reference sequence). V gave up 5 bases and J gave up 6 bases; unmatched junction bases: 15. The CDR3 has 16 amino acids. The CDR3 region is CASSEGGGSSPKTQYF. The CDR3 nucleotides are TGTGCCAGCAGCGAGGGCGGCGGGAGCAGCCCCAAGACCCAGTACTTC.

This clonotype was detected only a few times. V usage is TRBV15 and J usage is TRBJ2-3; D gene uncertain. The CDR3 spans 15 residues. Germline lookup yields CDR1 LNHNV and CDR2 YYDKDF (reference sequence). Trimming pared 0 bases from V and 0 bases from J, leaving 7 bases between. CDR3: CATSRDPMSTDTQYF. Written as DNA, the CDR3 is TGTGCCACCAGCAGAGATCCTATGAGCACAGATACGCAGTATTTT.

This clonotype appeared a few times. V is TRBV6-1 and J is TRBJ2-7; 7 nucleotides agree with TRBD1. The ends lost 3 bases at V and 6 bases at J; junction bases unmatched: 8. In germline, CDR1 is MNHNS, CDR2 SASEGT. This CDR3 is built from 14 residues. The DNA of the CDR3 is TGTGCCAGCAGTGACATAGGACAGGCCCTCGAGCAGTACTTC. It yields the protein CASSDIGQALEQYF.

This clonotype has just a few counts. The V and J genes are TRBV27 and TRBJ2-1; 9 bases align to TRBD2. After removal of 7 bases from V and 2 bases from J, the junction contained 3 bases not matched to a gene. The CDR3 is 14 residues long. Germline CDR1 reads MNHEY; CDR2 reads SMNVEV (reference sequence). The DNA for the CDR3 is TGTGCCAGCACCTTAGCGGGAGCCTACAATGAGCAGTTCTTC. Protein product: CASTLAGAYNEQFF.

The J gene is TRBJ2-3, the V gene TRBV7-8; TRBD2 agrees at 7 bases. Losses at the gene ends were 4 bases for V and 0 bases for J; bases not matched to a gene: 10. From germline, CDR1 is SGHVS and CDR2 FQNEAQ. The CDR3 loop spans 17 amino acids. Here the CDR3 reads CASSSTHLAVSTDTQYF. The CDR3 coding sequence is TGTGCCAGCAGCTCCACGCACCTAGCGGTTAGCACAGATACGCAGTATTTT.

This clonotype has a count of ten or more. The chain links TRBV12-3 or TRBV12-4 to TRBJ2-1; weak D call: TRBD2 (6 bases). This CDR3 is 15 amino acids long. The V gene lost 1 base and the J gene lost 2 bases, with 9 bases spanning the gap. CDR3 coding DNA: TGTGCCAGCAGTTTAGGTGGCGGGACCTACAATGAGCAGTTCTTC. This codes for CASSLGGGTYNEQFF.

The V gene is TRBV7-9, the J gene TRBJ2-1; 12 bases agree with TRBD1. The CDR3 sequence is 15 residues long. With V trimmed by 4 bases and J by 8 bases, 6 bases remained unmatched. Germline assignment: CDR1 SEHNR and CDR2 FQNEAQ (reference sequence). CDR3 residues: CASSSGTGGWDEQFF. The CDR3 coding sequence is TGTGCCAGCAGCTCCGGGACAGGGGGCTGGGATGAGCAGTTCTTC.

This chain links TRBV7-2 with TRBJ2-7, with D perhaps assigned TRBD1 or TRBD2 (5 bases each). CDR1 is SGHTA, CDR2 FQGNSA, per germline. Trimming removed 6 bases from V and 0 bases from J, with 12 bases in between. This CDR3 is 14 amino acids long. Here the CDR3 reads CASRAPGTSYEQYF. CDR3 DNA: TGTGCCAGCAGAGCACCCGGGACCTCCTACGAGCAGTACTTC.

This clonotype was found once. The rearrangement uses TRBV24-1 and TRBJ2-3; D unclear. Germline CDR1 reads KGHDR; CDR2 reads SFDVKD. The CDR3 runs to 12 residues. The V and J ends lost 4 bases and 3 bases respectively, with 4 bases between them. The CDR3 loop is CATSDPTDTQYF. The CDR3 region has the DNA TGTGCCACCAGTGACCCTACAGATACGCAGTATTTT.

The genes are TRBV7-8 and TRBJ2-7, with TRBD1 as a possible D gene (5 bases). Trimming removed 2 bases at V and 3 bases at J, with 8 bases between. This CDR3 is 13 amino acids long. Germline V gene lookup returns CDR1 SGHVS and CDR2 FQNEAQ. The CDR3 loop is CASSLSGYYEQYF. The CDR3 region has the DNA TGTGCCAGCAGCTTATCAGGGTACTACGAGCAGTACTTC.

J is TRBJ2-1 and V is TRBV27; unclear D gene. Trimming stripped 5 bases from V and 2 bases from J, with 10 bases between. This CDR3 region has 14 residues. Germline lookup yields CDR1 MNHEY and CDR2 SMNVEV (reference sequence). The CDR3 DNA sequence: TGTGCCAGCAGTCTGGTCTCGGCCTACAATGAGCAGTTCTTC. It specifies CASSLVSAYNEQFF.

This clonotype was observed many times. V gene TRBV4-2 combines with J gene TRBJ1-6, with D possibly being TRBD1 (5 bases). This CDR3 has 16 amino acids. Germline V CDR1 and CDR2: LGHNA, YNFKEQ. V dropped 2 bases and J dropped 4 bases, with 12 bases sitting between them. The CDR3 sequence is CASSQRRDGYNSPLHF. The CDR3 DNA is TGTGCCAGCAGCCAAAGGAGGGACGGATATAATTCACCCCTCCACTTT.

This clonotype occurred many times. The chain uses TRBV15 and TRBJ2-3, with 8 positions matching TRBD2. Germline V gene data show CDR1 as LNHNV and CDR2 as YYDKDF (reference sequence). Trimming at V came to 1 base and at J to 2 bases, leaving 2 bases not matched to a gene. CDR3 size: 15 residues. The CDR3 spells CATSRAGGLTDTQYF. Written as DNA, the CDR3 is TGTGCCACCAGCAGAGCGGGGGGGCTCACAGATACGCAGTATTTT. Full variable domain (outside the CDR3, taken from reference TRBV15 and TRBJ2-3): DAMVIQNPRYQVTQFGKPVTLSCSQTLNHNVMYWYQQKSSQAPKLLFHYYDKDFNNEADTPDNFQSRRPNTSFCFLDIRSPGLGDTAMYLCATSRAGGLTDTQYFGPGTRLTVL.

This clonotype was detected ten times or more. The genes are TRBV14 and TRBJ1-4; no clear D gene. Per the germline V gene, CDR1 is SGHDN and CDR2 is FVKESK. This CDR3 comprises 13 residues. The V end was cut by 1 base, the J end by 10 bases, with 10 bases between. The CDR3 loop reads CASSQGGIRKLFF. In nucleotides, the CDR3 is TGTGCCAGCAGCCAAGGTGGAATACGAAAACTGTTTTTT. The variable domain in full, with the rest retrieved from reference TRBV14 and TRBJ1-4, is EAGVTQFPSHSVIEKGQTVTLRCDPISGHDNLYWYRRVMGKEIKFLLHFVKESKQDESGMPNNRFLAERTGGTYSTLKVQPAELEDSGVYFCASSQGGIRKLFFGSGTQLSVL.

J is TRBJ1-5 and V is TRBV4-3, with D possibly matching TRBD1 (5 bases). Trimming stripped 0 bases from V and 4 bases from J, with 13 bases between. CDR1 is LGHNA, CDR2 YSLEER, per germline. This CDR3 is 16 amino acids long. In nucleotides, the CDR3 is TGCGCCAGCAGCCAAGATTACAGGCTTACTAATCAGCCCCAGCATTTT. It specifies CASSQDYRLTNQPQHF.

This clonotype has ten or more counts. This chain connects TRBV20-1 to TRBJ2-7, with D possibly matching TRBD2 (5 bases). Germline CDR1 DFQATT, CDR2 SNEGSKA (reference sequence). Trimming took 6 bases from V and 1 from J, leaving 16 bases between them. This CDR3 region has 14 residues. The CDR3 sequence: CSARTPAQSYEQYF. The CDR3 nucleotides are TGCAGTGCGAGGACTCCGGCCCAGTCCTACGAGCAGTACTTC.

The chain carries TRBV20-1 and TRBJ1-1, with D unresolved. Germline CDR1 reads DFQATT; CDR2 reads SNEGSKA (reference sequence). Trimming took 0 bases from V and 8 from J, leaving 10 bases between them. The CDR3 loop spans 12 amino acids. The CDR3 DNA follows: TGCAGTGCTAGAGATGAGGAGGGAGAAGCTTTCTTT. It is translated as CSARDEEGEAFF.

This clonotype was detected many times. The rearrangement uses TRBV12-3 or TRBV12-4 and TRBJ1-1; D remains unclear. Trimming pared 3 bases from V and 1 base from J, leaving 6 bases between. This CDR3 contains 13 residues. Here the CDR3 reads CASSFFRNTEAFF. The CDR3 DNA reads as TGTGCCAGCAGTTTTTTTAGGAACACTGAAGCTTTCTTT.

A few counts support this clonotype. The chain has TRBV10-2 and TRBJ2-7; maybe TRBD2 (5 bases). Per the germline V gene, CDR1 is WSHSY and CDR2 is SAAADI. V was pared by 8 bases and J by 0 bases, with 11 bases between. The CDR3 loop spans 13 amino acids. The CDR3 DNA reads as TGCGCCAGCGGAGGAGCGGTCTCCTACGAGCAGTACTTC. Protein product: CASGGAVSYEQYF.

The V and J genes are TRBV5-4 and TRBJ2-3; 9 nucleotides align to TRBD2. This CDR3 is 19 amino acids long. Germline CDR1 reads SGHNT; CDR2 reads YYREEE (reference sequence). J lost 0 bases, V lost 3 bases, and 14 bases had no gene match. DNA for the CDR3: TGTGCCAGCAGCTACGGACAGGATTCGGCGGGGGGGAGCACAGATACGCAGTATTTT. The encoded protein is CASSYGQDSAGGSTDTQYF.

This clonotype was counted only a few times. V usage is TRBV20-1 and J usage is TRBJ1-1, with TRBD1 as a possible D gene (5 bases). Germline-derived CDR1 and CDR2 are DFQATT and SNEGSKA (reference sequence). V was shortened by 5 bases and J by 2 bases, with 15 bases between the two germline ends. This CDR3 region has 14 residues. The CDR3 loop is CSAGFVTGNTEAFF. In nucleotides, the CDR3 is TGCAGTGCTGGCTTTGTAACAGGCAACACTGAAGCTTTCTTT.